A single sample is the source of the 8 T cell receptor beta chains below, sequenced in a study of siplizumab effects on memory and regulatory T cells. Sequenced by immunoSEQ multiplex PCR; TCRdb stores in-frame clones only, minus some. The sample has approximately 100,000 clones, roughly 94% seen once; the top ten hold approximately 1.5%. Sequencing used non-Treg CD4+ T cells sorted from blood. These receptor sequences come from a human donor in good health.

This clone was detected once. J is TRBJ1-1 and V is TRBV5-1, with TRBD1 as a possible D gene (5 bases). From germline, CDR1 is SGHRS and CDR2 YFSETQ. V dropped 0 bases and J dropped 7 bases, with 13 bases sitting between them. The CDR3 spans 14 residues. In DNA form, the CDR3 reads TGCGCCAGCAGCTTGGTTGGGGCTTTCGGTGAAGCTTTCTTT. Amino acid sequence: CASSLVGAFGEAFF.

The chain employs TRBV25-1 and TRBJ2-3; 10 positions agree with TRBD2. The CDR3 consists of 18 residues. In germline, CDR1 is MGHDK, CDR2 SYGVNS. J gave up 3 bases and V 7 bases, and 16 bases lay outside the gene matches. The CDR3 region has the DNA TGTGCCAGCAAGGAGACGAGAATCCAGCGGGAGGGGACAGATACGCAGTATTTT. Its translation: CASKETRIQREGTDTQYF.

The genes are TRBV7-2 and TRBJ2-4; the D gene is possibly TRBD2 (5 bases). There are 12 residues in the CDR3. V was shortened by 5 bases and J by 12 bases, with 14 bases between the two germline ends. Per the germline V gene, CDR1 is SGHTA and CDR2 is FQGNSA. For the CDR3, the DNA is TGTGCCAGCAGCACTTATCTGGAGGATCAGTACTTC. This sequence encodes CASSTYLEDQYF.

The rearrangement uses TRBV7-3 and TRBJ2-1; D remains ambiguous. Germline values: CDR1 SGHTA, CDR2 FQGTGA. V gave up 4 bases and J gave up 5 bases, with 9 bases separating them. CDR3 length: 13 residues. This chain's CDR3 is CASSSTQDNEQFF. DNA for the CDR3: TGTGCCAGCAGCTCGACTCAAGACAATGAGCAGTTCTTC.

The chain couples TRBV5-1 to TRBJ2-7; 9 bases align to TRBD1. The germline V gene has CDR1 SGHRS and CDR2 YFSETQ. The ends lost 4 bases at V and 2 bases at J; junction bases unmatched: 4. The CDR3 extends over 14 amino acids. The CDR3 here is CASSNRDRAYEQYF. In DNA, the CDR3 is TGCGCCAGCAGCAATCGGGACAGGGCCTACGAGCAGTACTTC.

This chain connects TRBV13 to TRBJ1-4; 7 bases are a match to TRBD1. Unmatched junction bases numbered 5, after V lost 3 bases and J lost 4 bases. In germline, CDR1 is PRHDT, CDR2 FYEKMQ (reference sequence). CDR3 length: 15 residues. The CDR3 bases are TGTGCCAGCAGCTTCCAGGGGGGAGGTAATGAAAAACTGTTTTTT. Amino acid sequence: CASSFQGGGNEKLFF.

The CDR3 DNA reads as TGTGCCAGCAGCTCACATCCGGGACTCCAACGCAATGAGCAGTTCTTC. It translates to CASSSHPGLQRNEQFF. The gene calls are TRBV7-3 and TRBJ2-1; tentative D call: TRBD2 (6 bases). Trimming shortened V by 4 bases and J by 6 bases, and 19 bases separated the two germline ends. The V gene's germline CDR1 is SGHTA and CDR2 FQGTGA. The CDR3 totals 16 residues.

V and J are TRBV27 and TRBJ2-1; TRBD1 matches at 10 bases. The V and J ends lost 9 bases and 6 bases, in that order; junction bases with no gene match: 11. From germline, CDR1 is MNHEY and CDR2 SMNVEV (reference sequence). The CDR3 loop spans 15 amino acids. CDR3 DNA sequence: TGTGCCAGTACCGGGACAGGGGTTAAGTTCAATGAGCAGTTCTTC. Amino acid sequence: CASTGTGVKFNEQFF.